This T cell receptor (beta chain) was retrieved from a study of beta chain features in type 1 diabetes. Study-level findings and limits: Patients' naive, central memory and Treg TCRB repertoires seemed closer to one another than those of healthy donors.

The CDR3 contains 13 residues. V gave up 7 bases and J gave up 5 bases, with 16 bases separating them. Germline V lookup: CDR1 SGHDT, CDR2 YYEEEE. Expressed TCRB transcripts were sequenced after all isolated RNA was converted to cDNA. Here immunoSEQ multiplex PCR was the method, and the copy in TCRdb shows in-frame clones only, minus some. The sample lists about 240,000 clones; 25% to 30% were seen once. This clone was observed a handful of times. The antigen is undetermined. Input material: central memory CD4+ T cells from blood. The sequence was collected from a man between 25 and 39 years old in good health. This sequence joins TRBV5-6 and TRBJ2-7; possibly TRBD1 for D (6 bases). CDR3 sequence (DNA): TGTGCCAGCGGTACAGGGCGTTCCAACGAGCAGTACTTC. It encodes CASGTGRSNEQYF.